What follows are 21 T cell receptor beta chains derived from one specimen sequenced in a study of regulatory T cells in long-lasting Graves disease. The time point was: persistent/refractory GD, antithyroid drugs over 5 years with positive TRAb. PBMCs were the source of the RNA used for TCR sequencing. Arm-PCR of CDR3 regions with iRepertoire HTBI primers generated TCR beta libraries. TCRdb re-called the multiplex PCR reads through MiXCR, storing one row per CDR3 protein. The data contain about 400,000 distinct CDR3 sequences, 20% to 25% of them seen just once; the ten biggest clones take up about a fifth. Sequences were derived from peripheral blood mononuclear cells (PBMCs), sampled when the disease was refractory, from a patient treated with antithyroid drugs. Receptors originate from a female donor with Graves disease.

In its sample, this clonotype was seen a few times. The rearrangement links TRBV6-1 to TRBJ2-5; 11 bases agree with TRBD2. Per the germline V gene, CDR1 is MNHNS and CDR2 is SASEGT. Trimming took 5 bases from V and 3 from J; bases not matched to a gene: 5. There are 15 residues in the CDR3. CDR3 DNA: TGTGCCAGCAGTATAGCGGGAGGGCTAAAAGAGACCCAGTACTTC. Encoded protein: CASSIAGGLKETQYF.

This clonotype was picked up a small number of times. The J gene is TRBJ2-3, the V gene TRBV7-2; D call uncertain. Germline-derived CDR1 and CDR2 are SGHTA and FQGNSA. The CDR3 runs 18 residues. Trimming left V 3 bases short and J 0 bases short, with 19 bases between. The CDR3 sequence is CASSFYPAGSSSTDTQYF. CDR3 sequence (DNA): TGTGCCAGCAGCTTCTATCCTGCAGGTTCTTCTAGCACAGATACGCAGTATTTT.

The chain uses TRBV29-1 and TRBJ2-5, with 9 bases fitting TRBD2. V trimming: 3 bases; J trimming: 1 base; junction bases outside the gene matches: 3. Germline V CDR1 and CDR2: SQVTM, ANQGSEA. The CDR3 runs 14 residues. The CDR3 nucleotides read TGCAGCGTTGAGTCTAGCGGGGTCCAAGAGACCCAGTACTTC. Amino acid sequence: CSVESSGVQETQYF.

The CDR3 sequence: CATHTTSGSCEQYF. The CDR3 coding sequence is TGTGCCACTCATACCACTAGCGGGAGCTGCGAGCAGTACTTC. V usage is TRBV27 and J usage is TRBJ2-7, with 11 bases aligning to TRBD2. J gave up 6 bases and V 10 bases, and 11 bases lay outside the gene matches. The CDR3 consists of 14 residues. Germline CDR1 MNHEY, CDR2 SMNVEV (reference sequence).

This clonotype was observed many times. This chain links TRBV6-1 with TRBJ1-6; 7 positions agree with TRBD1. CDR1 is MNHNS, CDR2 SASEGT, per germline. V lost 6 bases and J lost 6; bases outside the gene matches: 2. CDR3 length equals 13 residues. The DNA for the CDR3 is TGTGCCAGCAGCCGGGACAGTAATTCACCCCTCCACTTT. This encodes CASSRDSNSPLHF.

DNA for the CDR3: TGTGCCAGCAGCTCCGACAGGCTCAGGGGAAAACTGTTTTTT. It is translated as CASSSDRLRGKLFF. The chain carries TRBV7-9 and TRBJ1-4, with D maybe TRBD1 (6 bases). CDR3 length: 14 residues. CDR1 is SEHNR, CDR2 FQNEAQ, per germline (reference sequence). V was clipped by 4 bases and J by 10 bases, with 16 bases between them.

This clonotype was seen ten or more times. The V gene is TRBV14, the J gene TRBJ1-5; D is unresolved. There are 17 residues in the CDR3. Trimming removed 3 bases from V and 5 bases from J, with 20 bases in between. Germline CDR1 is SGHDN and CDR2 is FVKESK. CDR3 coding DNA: TGTGCCAGCAGCCACCTGATGCTAAGACGGAAATATCAGCCCCAGCATTTT. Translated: CASSHLMLRRKYQPQHF.

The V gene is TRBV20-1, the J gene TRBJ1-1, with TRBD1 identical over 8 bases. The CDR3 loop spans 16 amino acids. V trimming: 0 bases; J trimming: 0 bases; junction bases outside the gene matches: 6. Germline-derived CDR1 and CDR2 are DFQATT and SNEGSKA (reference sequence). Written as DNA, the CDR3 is TGCAGTGCTAGAGATGTCGCAGGGGGCGTGAACACTGAAGCTTTCTTT. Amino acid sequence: CSARDVAGGVNTEAFF.

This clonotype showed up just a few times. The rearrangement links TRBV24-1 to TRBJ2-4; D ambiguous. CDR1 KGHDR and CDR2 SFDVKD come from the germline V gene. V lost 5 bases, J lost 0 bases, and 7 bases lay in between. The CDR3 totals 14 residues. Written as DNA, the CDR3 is TGTGCCACCAGTGTTCGGCTAGCCAAAAACATTCAGTACTTC. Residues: CATSVRLAKNIQYF.

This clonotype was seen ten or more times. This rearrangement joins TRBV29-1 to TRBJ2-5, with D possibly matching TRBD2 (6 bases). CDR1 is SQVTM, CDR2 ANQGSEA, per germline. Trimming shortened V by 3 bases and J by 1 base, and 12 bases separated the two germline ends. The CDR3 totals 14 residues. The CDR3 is CSVETWEAQETQYF. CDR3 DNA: TGCAGCGTTGAGACGTGGGAGGCCCAAGAGACCCAGTACTTC.

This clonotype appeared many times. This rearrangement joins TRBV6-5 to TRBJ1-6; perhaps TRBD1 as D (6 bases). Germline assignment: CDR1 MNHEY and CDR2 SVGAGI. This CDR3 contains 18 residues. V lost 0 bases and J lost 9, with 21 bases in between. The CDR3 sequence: CASSYSLLSGQGISPLHF. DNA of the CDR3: TGTGCCAGCAGTTACTCGCTGTTATCGGGGCAGGGGATTTCACCCCTCCACTTT.

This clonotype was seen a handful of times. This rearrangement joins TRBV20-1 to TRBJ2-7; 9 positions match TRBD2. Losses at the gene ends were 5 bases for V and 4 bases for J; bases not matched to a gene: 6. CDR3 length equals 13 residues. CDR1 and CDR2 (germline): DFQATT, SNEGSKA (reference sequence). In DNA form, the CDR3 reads TGCAGTGCTGTCAGCGGGAGGCTATACGAGCAGTACTTC. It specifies CSAVSGRLYEQYF.

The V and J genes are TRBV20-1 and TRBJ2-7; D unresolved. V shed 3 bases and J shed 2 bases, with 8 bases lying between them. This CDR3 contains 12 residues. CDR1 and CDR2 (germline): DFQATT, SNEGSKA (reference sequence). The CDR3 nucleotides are TGCAGTGCTAGGTCCGAACCCTACGAGCAGTACTTC. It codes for CSARSEPYEQYF.

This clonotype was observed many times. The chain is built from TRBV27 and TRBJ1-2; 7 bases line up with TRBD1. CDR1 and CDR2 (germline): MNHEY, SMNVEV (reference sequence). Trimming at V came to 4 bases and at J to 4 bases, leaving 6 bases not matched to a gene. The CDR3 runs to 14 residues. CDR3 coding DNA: TGTGCCAGCAGTTACCGACAGGGAGGCTATGGCTACACCTTC. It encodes CASSYRQGGYGYTF.

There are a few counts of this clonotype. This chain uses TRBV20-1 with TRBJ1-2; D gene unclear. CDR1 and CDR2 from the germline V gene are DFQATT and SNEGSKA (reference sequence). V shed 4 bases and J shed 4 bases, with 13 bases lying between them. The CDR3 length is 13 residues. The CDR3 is CSAMSEARYGYTF. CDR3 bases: TGCAGTGCTATGAGTGAGGCCCGCTATGGCTACACCTTC.

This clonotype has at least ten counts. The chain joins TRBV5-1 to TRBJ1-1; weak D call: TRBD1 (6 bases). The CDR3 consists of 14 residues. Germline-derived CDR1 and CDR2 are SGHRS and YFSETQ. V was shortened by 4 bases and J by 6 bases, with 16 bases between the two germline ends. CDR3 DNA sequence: TGCGCCAGCAGCCGTGGACAGCAGGGAGCTGAAGCTTTCTTT. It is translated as CASSRGQQGAEAFF.

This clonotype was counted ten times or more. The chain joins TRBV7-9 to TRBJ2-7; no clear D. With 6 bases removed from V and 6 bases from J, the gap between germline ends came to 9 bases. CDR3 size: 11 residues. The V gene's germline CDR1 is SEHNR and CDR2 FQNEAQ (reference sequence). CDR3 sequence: CASSPLLEQYF. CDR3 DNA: TGTGCCAGCAGTCCCCTCCTCGAGCAGTACTTC.

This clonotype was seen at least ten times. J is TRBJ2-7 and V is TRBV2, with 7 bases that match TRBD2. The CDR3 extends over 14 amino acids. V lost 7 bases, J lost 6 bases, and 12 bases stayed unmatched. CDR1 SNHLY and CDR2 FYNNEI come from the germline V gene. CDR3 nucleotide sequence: TGTGCCAGCACCATAAAGCGGGGAGGGAGCGAGCAGTACTTC. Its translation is CASTIKRGGSEQYF.

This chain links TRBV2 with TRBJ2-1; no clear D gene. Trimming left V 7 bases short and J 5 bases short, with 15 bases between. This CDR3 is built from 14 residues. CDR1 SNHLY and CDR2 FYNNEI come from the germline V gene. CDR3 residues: CASNLKLTNNEQFF. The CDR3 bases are TGTGCCAGCAATCTCAAGCTTACAAACAATGAGCAGTTCTTC.

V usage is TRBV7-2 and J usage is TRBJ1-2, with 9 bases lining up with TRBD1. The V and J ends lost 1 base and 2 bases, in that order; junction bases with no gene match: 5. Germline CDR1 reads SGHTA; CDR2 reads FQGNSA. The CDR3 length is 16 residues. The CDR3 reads CASSLVEQGANYGYTF. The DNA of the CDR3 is TGTGCCAGCAGCTTAGTAGAACAGGGGGCGAACTATGGCTACACCTTC.

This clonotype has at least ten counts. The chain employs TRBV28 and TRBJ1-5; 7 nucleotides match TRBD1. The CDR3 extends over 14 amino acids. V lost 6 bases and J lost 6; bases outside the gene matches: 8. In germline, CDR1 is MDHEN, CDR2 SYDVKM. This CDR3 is CASSYLTGSQPQHF. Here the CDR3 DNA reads TGTGCCAGCAGCTATCTGACAGGGTCTCAGCCCCAGCATTTT.